The T cell receptor (beta chain) described here comes from a study of blood T cell repertoires in COVID-19. Overall study: Sites in the United States, Italy and Spain provided acute and convalescent COVID-19 samples.

Germline V CDR1 and CDR2: SEHNR, FQNEAQ (reference sequence). Trimming took 5 bases from V and 3 from J; bases not matched to a gene: 7. The CDR3 is 17 amino acids. In the study's own analysis: Amplification of reference gene primers was used by the study to estimate nucleated cell counts. TCRdb's table, derived via immunoSEQ multiplex PCR, lists solely in-frame clones and lacks some. V and J calls and clone size follow that table, whereas D and trimming were derived from the DNA. The table records about 70,000 clones, around 90% of them present only once. This receptor was identified in a human donor in a cohort sampled during active COVID-19. Specimen: peripheral blood. The chain is built from TRBV7-9 and TRBJ2-1, with 13 bases that match TRBD2. CDR3 in DNA: TGTGCCAGCAGCCAACTGGGGACTAGCGGGGTCTACAATGAGCAGTTCTTC. This sequence encodes CASSQLGTSGVYNEQFF.